Listed below are T cell receptor beta chains from one sample, sequenced in a study of T cell clusters in autoimmune cytopenias. TCRdb reprocessed the multiplex PCR reads; each CDR3 protein has one entry and no DNA is given. The table for this sample gives roughly 5,200 distinct CDR3 sequences. These data were also filed under a second study, of T cell repertoires in aging, cancer and after chemotherapy.

Sequencing used peripheral blood. The receptor set was obtained from a human donor in good health. CDR3s include the opening cysteine and the closing phenylalanine or tryptophan. A clone size is listed for some rows: how often the clone was seen (once, few, many), or a class if it is expanded.

len,abundance,v_gene,j_gene,CDR3aa
14,-,TRBV11-2,TRBJ2-5,CASSLQGVGETQYF
14,-,TRBV7-9,TRBJ1-2,CASSLSGANYGYTF
15,-,TRBV6-4,TRBJ1-6,CASSDRTGADSPLHF
15,medium-sized,TRBV27,TRBJ1-2,CASRAGVNINYGYTF
15,-,TRBV5-1,TRBJ1-1,CASSPTGTMNTEAFF
15,medium-sized,TRBV19,TRBJ2-4,CASSLLQEGKNIQYF
17,-,TRBV24-1,TRBJ2-3,CATSDPTSGGPTDTQYF
18,-,TRBV15,TRBJ2-7,CATSRELAGLAGVGEQYF
14,-,TRBV10-1,TRBJ2-5,CASSGGEGQETQYF
12,-,TRBV10-3,TRBJ2-7,CAIGPTGYEQYF
16,-,TRBV7-9,TRBJ2-2,CASSTAGTRLTGELFF
15,-,TRBV10-3,TRBJ1-3,CAISSGADSGNTIYF
16,-,TRBV5-1,TRBJ2-3,CASSSWGAGSTDTQYF
14,-,TRBV12-3/TRBV12-4,TRBJ1-1,CASRLKGGATEAFF
14,medium-sized,TRBV5-4,TRBJ1-2,CASSLGRPNHGYTF
14,-,TRBV11-2,TRBJ1-2,CASSLKQGADGYTF
15,medium-sized,TRBV6-1,TRBJ1-2,CASSEAVGRNYGYTF
14,medium-sized,TRBV12-3/TRBV12-4,TRBJ2-7,CASSYRDRDYEQYF
17,medium-sized,TRBV30,TRBJ1-2,CAWSVTRTALSNYGYTF